This TCR beta chain was identified during a study of CD8 T cells in Susac syndrome (dated by TCRdb to between 2019 and 2020). About the study as a whole: Among the sequenced Susac syndrome patients, 5 or 6 had clinically active disease and fewer than 10 were in clinical remission. At the time of blood withdrawal, Susac syndrome patients were either therapy-naive, taking corticosteroids (with some also receiving IVIg), or on IVIg alone. Whether CD8+ T cell activation and differentiation in Susac syndrome was antigen driven was tested using repertoire sequencing. Study-level results and caveats: The study acknowledged that relatively few individuals were included in the TCR sequencing and HLA analysis. In patients with Susac syndrome, the CD4+ T cell repertoire showed no detectable clonal expansion.

RNA was extracted using the RNeasy kit, and about 0.45 to 1 ug of the RNA was reverse transcribed with random hexamers. The immunoSEQ multiplex PCR assay, which covers 54 Vbeta and 13 Jbeta segments, was used to amplify TCR beta CDR3 regions. To correct PCR amplification bias, a synthetic template baseline was used for both primer optimization and computational correction. As for the authors' bioinformatics: Reads were annotated to V, D and J genes according to IMGT and were analyzed with immunoSEQ Analyzer, with only productive sequences retained. To calculate clonality, Shannon entropy was normalized by log2 of the number of productive unique sequences and then subtracted from one. Public and private clones were assessed among the 100 most prevalent clones of each patient and control. Clones were defined as Susac-specific if absent from the healthy and MS cohorts, from 900 to 1,300 published viral clones and from other ImmuneACCESS disease sequences. TCRdb applied fastp at Q25 and MiXCR to the public reads, then kept only in-frame beta chains. CDR3 protein duplicates are merged, each entry listing the most common genes and DNA. It is TCRdb's table, rather than the study itself, that gives the V and J calls and clone size. The sample data list 210,000 or so distinct CDR3 sequences, and over 90% of these were observed just once. The ten most abundant clones make up about 0.14% of the sample.

High-throughput TCR beta sequencing profiled peripheral blood CD8+ and CD4+ T cells from healthy donors, Susac syndrome patients and multiple sclerosis patients. The Susac syndrome patients fulfilled recently defined diagnostic criteria for either definite or probable disease. Bulk CD8+ and CD4+ T cells were purified by magnetic negative isolation, whereas CD8+ TEMRA cells were enriched by FACS. Blood was drawn into EDTA tubes, processed within 24 hours, and PBMCs were isolated by density gradient centrifugation. PBMCs intended for TCR sequencing were frozen in liquid nitrogen and were later thawed in a 37 degrees C water bath. The sorted or isolated CD4+, CD8+ and CD8+ TEMRA cells reached a purity of at least 90%. With regard to this clonotype: It lacks a known antigen. It has no much larger one-base neighbor in the sample; base qualities were not kept.

The germline ends are 14 bases apart after V is trimmed by 5 bases and J by 3 bases. Spanning cysteine to phenylalanine, the CDR3 consists of 14 amino acids. Of the read, only the CDR3 DNA is kept; its 42 bases are in frame from base 1. The germline V gene encodes CDR1 SGHTA and CDR2 FQGNSA. The chain employs TRBV7-2 and TRBJ2-7; D gene: possibly TRBD2, on 6 matching bases. The sequence was collected from a human donor with Susac syndrome. The sample was CD4+ T cells from PBMCs. The sequenced DNA is TGTGCCAGCAGCCCGGGCCCCGGGGGCTACGAGCAGTACTTC. The resulting protein is CASSPGPGGYEQYF.